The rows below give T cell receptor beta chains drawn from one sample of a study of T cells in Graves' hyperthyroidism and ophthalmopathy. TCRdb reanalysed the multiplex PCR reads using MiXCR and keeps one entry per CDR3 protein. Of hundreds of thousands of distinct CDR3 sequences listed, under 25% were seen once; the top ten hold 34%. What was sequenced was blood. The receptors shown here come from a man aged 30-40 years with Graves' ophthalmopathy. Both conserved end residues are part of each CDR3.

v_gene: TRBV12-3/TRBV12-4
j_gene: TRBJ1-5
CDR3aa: CASNEGALFNQPQHF

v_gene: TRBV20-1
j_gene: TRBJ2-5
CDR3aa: CSAAGGSQQTQYF

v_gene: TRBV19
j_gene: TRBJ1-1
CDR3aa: CESPVGRGRPGDTEAFF

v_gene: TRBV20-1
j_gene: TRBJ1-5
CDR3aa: CSELPGGPNNQPQHF

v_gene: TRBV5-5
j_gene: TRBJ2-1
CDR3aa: CASSLGATYNEQFF

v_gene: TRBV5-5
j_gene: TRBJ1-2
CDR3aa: CASSLVLQRGYTF

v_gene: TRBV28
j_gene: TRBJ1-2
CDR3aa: CASNRLGGATRYGYTF

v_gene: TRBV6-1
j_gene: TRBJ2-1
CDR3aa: CASSEGLAHLYNEQFF

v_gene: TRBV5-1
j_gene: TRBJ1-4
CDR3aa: CASSSQTGGGEKLFF

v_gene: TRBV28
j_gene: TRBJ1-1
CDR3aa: CASSFYGDLNTEAFF

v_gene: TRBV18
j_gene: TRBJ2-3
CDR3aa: CASSPVLNTQYF